Presented here are 8 T cell receptor beta chains from one specimen sequenced in a study of cytomegalovirus exposure and HLA in healthy donors. PCR involved 60 Vbeta and 13 Jbeta primers. Clones were sequenced by immunoSEQ multiplex PCR, and TCRdb holds only the in-frame ones, with some missing. The sample yields under 75,000 clones, 68% seen once. The sequencing input was PBMCs. The receptor source for this set is a man between 35 and 55 years old in good health and CMV-seropositive.

Written as DNA, the CDR3 is TGCGCCAGCAGCCCGGACACCAACACCGGGGAGCTGTTTTTT. It translates to CASSPDTNTGELFF. This sequence joins TRBV5-1 and TRBJ2-2, with TRBD1 as a possible D gene (5 bases). The CDR3 contains 14 residues. Germline V gene sequence: CDR1 SGHRS, CDR2 YFSETQ. Trimming took 4 bases from V and 2 from J, leaving 9 bases between them.

The chain has TRBV7-3 and TRBJ2-1; tentative D call: TRBD2 (6 bases). The V gene lost 2 bases and the J gene lost 3 bases, with 17 bases spanning the gap. Germline V gene data show CDR1 as SGHTA and CDR2 as FQGTGA. CDR3 length: 17 amino acids. DNA for the CDR3: TGTGCCAGCAGCTTATTTTACTGGAGGGTTCTCTACAATGAGCAGTTCTTC. It is translated as CASSLFYWRVLYNEQFF.

The chain recombines TRBV11-3 with TRBJ2-7; 8 bases match TRBD2. CDR1 is SGHNT and CDR2 is YENEEA in the germline V gene. The CDR3 has 14 residues. With V trimmed by 7 bases and J by 6 bases, 11 bases remained unmatched. CDR3 DNA sequence: TGTGCCAGCACCCAGGGTAGCGGGGCGGGCGAGCAGTACTTC. Residues: CASTQGSGAGEQYF. The whole variable domain, filled in from reference TRBV11-3 and TRBJ2-7, reads EAGVVQSPRYKIIEKKQPVAFWCNPISGHNTLYWYLQNLGQGPELLIRYENEEAVDDSQLPKDRFSAERLKGVDSTLKIQPAELGDSAVYLCASTQGSGAGEQYFGPGTRLTVT.

Here the CDR3 reads CASRALGPLHF. The CDR3, as DNA: TGTGCCAGCAGGGCACTAGGCCCCCTCCACTTT. This sequence joins TRBV2 and TRBJ1-6; D remains unclear. Trimming stripped 6 bases from V and 13 bases from J, with 10 bases between. Germline CDR1 reads SNHLY; CDR2 reads FYNNEI. There are 11 residues in the CDR3.

This clone was seen just once. The genes are TRBV11-3 and TRBJ2-5, with D perhaps matching TRBD2 (6 bases). Germline CDR1 reads SGHNT; CDR2 reads YENEEA. The CDR3 spans 18 residues. V dropped 1 base and J dropped 0 bases, with 18 bases sitting between them. The CDR3 DNA sequence: TGTGCCAGCAGCTTAGTTTGGGTTCCGGGACTGGACCAAGAGACCCAGTACTTC. This encodes CASSLVWVPGLDQETQYF.

The CDR3 protein is CASSLLGGGSPLHF. In DNA, the CDR3 is TGTGCCAGCAGTTTACTCGGGGGGGGTTCACCCCTCCACTTT. The chain combines TRBV27 with TRBJ1-6, with a tentative D call TRBD1 (5 bases). Germline-derived CDR1 and CDR2 are MNHEY and SMNVEV (reference sequence). V lost 2 bases and J lost 9, with 11 bases in between. There are 14 residues in the CDR3.

This clone was seen a handful of times. The chain links TRBV7-8 to TRBJ2-1; tentative D call: TRBD1 (6 bases). V dropped 5 bases and J dropped 8 bases, with 19 bases sitting between them. CDR1 is SGHVS, CDR2 FQNEAQ, per germline. The CDR3 is 15 amino acids. The CDR3 region is CASSRAPGAWDEQFF. The CDR3 DNA reads TGTGCCAGCAGCAGGGCTCCAGGGGCGTGGGATGAGCAGTTCTTC. The variable domain in full, with the rest retrieved from reference TRBV7-8 and TRBJ2-1, is GAGVSQSPRYKVAKRGQDVALRCDPISGHVSLFWYQQALGQGPEFLTYFQNEAQLDKSGLPSDRFFAERPEGSVSTLKIQRTQQEDSAVYLCASSRAPGAWDEQFFGPGTRLTVL.

CDR3 in DNA: TGTGCCAGCAGGGACAACCAGGGGGCCACCTACGAGCAGTACTTC. It translates to CASRDNQGATYEQYF. The rearrangement joins TRBV6-1 to TRBJ2-7; 8 bases are shared with TRBD1. V was clipped by 6 bases and J by 2 bases; unmatched bases: 9. Germline CDR1 MNHNS, CDR2 SASEGT. CDR3 size: 15 residues.